The clone carrying this TCR beta chain has just a few counts. Its antigen remains unidentified. The junction differs from germline at one of its ends, possibly a read error. This sample's time point: baseline pretreatment blood. The sample's treatment: 15 Gy SBRT to primary tumor, nephrectomy 4 weeks later. Radiation-treated patients gave blood at baseline, week 2 and week 4. The assay was immunoSEQ multiplex PCR, and TCRdb's table has in-frame clones only and misses some. The table has roughly 150,000 clones, roughly nine tenths seen once. This CDR3 is 14 amino acids long. CDR1 is MNHNS and CDR2 is SASEGT in the germline V gene. The sample belongs to a study of radiation and T cells in renal cell carcinoma. General study points: Top tumor clonotypes rose in blood 2 weeks post-radiation, then contracted.

J is TRBJ1-1 and V is TRBV6-1; D is possibly TRBD1 (5 bases). This sequence originates from a woman aged 70-85 years with renal cell carcinoma. The sample here was blood, taken from a patient whose treatment included radiotherapy and nephrectomy. The CDR3 sequence is CASSGLAGNTEALF. The CDR3 DNA is TGTGCCAGCAGTGGTCTGGCAGGGAACACTGAAGCCCTCTTT.